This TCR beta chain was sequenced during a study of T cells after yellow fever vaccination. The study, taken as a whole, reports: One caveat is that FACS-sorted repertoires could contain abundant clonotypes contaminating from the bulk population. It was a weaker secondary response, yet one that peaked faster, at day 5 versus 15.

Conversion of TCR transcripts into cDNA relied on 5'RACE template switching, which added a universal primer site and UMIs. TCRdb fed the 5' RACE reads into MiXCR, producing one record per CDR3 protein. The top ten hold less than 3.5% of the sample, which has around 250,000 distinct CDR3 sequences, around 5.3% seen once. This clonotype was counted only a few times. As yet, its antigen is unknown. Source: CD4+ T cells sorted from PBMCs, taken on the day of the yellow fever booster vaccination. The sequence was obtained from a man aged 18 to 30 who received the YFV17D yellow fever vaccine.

CDR3 DNA sequence: TGTGCCAGCAGGGAGAGGTCTACTAGCCCCCCAGAGACCCAGTACTTC. As protein: CASRERSTSPPETQYF. The V call is TRBV5-4, the J call TRBJ2-5, with D possibly being TRBD2 (6 bases). The V gene lost 5 bases and the J gene lost 4 bases, with 21 bases spanning the gap. This CDR3 is 16 amino acids long. Germline V gene sequence: CDR1 SGHNT, CDR2 YYREEE (reference sequence). The whole variable domain, filled in from reference TRBV5-4 and TRBJ2-5, reads ETGVTQSPTHLIKTRGQQVTLRCSSQSGHNTVSWYQQALGQGPQFIFQYYREEENGRGNFPPRFSGLQFPNYSSELNVNALELDDSALYLCASRERSTSPPETQYFGPGTRLLVL.